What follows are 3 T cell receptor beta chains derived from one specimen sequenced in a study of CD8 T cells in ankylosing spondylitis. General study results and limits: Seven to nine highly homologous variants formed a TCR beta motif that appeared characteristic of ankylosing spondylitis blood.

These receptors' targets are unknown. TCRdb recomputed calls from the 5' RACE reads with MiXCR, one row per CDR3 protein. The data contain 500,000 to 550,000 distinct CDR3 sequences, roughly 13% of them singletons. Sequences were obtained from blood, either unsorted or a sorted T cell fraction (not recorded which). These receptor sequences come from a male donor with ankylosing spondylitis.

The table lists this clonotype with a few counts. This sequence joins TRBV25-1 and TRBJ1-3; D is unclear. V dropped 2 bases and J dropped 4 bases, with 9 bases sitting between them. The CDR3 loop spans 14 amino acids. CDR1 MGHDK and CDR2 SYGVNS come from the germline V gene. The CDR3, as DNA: TGTGCCAGCAGTGAAGCTGGATGGGGAAACACCATATATTTT. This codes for CASSEAGWGNTIYF.

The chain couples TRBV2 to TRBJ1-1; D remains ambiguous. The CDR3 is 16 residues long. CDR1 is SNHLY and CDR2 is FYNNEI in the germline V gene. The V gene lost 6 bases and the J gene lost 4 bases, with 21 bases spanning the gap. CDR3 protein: CASSRSQAGPGTEAFF. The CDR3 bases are TGTGCCAGCAGCAGGTCCCAGGCGGGCCCGGGCACTGAAGCTTTCTTT.

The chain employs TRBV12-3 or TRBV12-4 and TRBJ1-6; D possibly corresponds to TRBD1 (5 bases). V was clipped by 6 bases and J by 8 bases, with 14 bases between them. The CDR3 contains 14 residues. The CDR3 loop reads CASSLPGGYSPLHF. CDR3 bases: TGTGCCAGCAGCCTTCCGGGGGGATATTCACCCCTCCACTTT.